The T cell receptor (beta chain) described here comes from a study of blood T cells in healthy people across ages. General study results and limits: Across the age range, TCR beta diversity per million T cells fell in a roughly linear way. Estimates based on one million T cells were treated as lower bounds. Donor CMV infection status was unknown, possibly confounding age-related changes in expanded clonotypes.

With a J-beta primer mix and a sample-barcoded 5' primer, a second PCR ran roughly 6 to 12 cycles. TCRdb re-called the 5' RACE reads through MiXCR, storing one row per CDR3 protein. The table lists about 650,000 distinct CDR3 sequences, about 30% of them singletons, with 15% in the top ten. The germline CDR1 and CDR2 sequences are SGHKS and YYEKEE (reference sequence). CDR3 length: 14 residues. As for this clonotype: What it binds is unknown. A read error may be the cause here, since a much bigger clone is one base away.

Sequencing input: blood. The rearrangement joins TRBV5-5 to TRBJ2-4; a possible D gene is TRBD1 (6 bases). The J call is in doubt because the DNA end fits TRBJ2-7 better. This clonotype was sampled from a woman aged 80 or over in good health. CDR3 loop: CASSWVGAAYEQYF. In nucleotides, the CDR3 is TGTGCCAGCAGCTGGGTGGGGGCGGCCTACGAGCAGTACTTC.